This T cell receptor beta chain is from a study of T cell repertoires in cytomegalovirus infection. In TCRdb, the reads were re-called with MiXCR into one record per CDR3 protein. The data hold approximately 190,000 distinct CDR3 sequences, with about 28% observed a single time. CDR1 and CDR2 from the germline V gene are SGHDN and FVKESK. Deletions cut 2 bases from V and 5 bases from J, with 7 bases between. The CDR3 sequence is 12 residues long. A few counts support this clonotype. The sequence was collected from a human donor in good health (CMV status not recorded). Some clones in this sample may be carry-over from other donors' samples. The specimen was PBMCs. The chain combines TRBV14 with TRBJ2-7; D remains unclear. CDR3 protein: CASSQIHDEQYF. The CDR3 DNA sequence: TGTGCCAGCAGCCAAATCCACGACGAGCAGTACTTC.